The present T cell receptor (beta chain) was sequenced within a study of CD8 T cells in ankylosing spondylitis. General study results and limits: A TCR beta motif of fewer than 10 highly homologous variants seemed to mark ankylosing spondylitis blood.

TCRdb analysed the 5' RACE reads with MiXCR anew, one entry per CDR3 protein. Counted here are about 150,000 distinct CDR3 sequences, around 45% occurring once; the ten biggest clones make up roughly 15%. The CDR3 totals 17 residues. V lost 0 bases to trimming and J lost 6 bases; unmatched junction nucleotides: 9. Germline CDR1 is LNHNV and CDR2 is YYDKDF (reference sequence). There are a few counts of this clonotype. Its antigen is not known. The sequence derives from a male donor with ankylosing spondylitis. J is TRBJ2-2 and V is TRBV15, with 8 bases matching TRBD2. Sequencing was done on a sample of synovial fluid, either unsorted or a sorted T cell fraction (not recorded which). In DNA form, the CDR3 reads TGTGCCACCAGCAGAGATTGGGGAGCGGGGGAAGCCGGGGAGCTGTTTTTT. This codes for CATSRDWGAGEAGELFF.